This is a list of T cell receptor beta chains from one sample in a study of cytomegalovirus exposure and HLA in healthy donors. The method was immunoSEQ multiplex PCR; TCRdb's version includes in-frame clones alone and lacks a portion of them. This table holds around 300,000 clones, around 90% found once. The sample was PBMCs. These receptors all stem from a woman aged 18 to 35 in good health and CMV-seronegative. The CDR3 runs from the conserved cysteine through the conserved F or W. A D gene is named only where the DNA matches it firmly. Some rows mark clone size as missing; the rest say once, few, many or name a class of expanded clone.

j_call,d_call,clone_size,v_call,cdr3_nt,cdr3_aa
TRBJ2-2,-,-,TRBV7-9,TGTGCCAGCAGCTTAGCAGGGGCAGCCTCCGGGGAGCTGTTTTTT,CASSLAGAASGELFF
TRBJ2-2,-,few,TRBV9,TGTGCCAGCAGCGTTGGCTCTCCCCAATCGGGCACCGGGGAGCTGTTTTTT,CASSVGSPQSGTGELFF
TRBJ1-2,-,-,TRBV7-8,TGTGCCAGCAGCTTAGCGAGGGCGGAAGAAAACTATGGCTACACCTTC,CASSLARAEENYGYTF
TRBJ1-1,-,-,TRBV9,TGTGCCAGCAGCGTAGGTGAGGGGAGGGGCACTGAAGCTTTCTTT,CASSVGEGRGTEAFF
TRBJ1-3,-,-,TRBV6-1,TGTGCCAGCAGGACCGGAGGGGCGGATGGAAACACCATATATTTT,CASRTGGADGNTIYF
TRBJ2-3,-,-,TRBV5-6,TGTGCCAGCAGCTTGTACACAGGGACAGATACGCAGTATTTT,CASSLYTGTDTQYF
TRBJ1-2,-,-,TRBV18,TGTGCCAGCTCACTGGACAGAAGCTATGGCTACACCTTC,CASSLDRSYGYTF
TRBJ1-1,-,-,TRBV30,TGTGCCTGGAGTGTCCTAAACACTGAAGCTTTCTTT,CAWSVLNTEAFF
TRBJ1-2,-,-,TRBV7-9,TGTTCCAGCAGCTTAGGGACATTAAACGCGGGAGGCTACACCTTC,CSSSLGTLNAGGYTF
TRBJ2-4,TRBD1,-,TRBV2,TGTGCCAGCAGCCAAGGACAGGGGAGGGCCAAAAACATTCAGTACTTC,CASSQGQGRAKNIQYF
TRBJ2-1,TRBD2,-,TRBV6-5,TGTGCCAGCAGTTATCGACTAGCGGGGGTCAATGAGCAGTTCTTC,CASSYRLAGVNEQFF
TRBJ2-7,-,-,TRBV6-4,TGTGCCAGCAGTAGCCCCTCCTACGAGCAGTACTTC,CASSSPSYEQYF
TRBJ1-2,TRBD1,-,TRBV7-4,TGTGCCAGCAGCTCTCTTCGGACAGGTCTAATCTTC,CASSSLRTGLIF
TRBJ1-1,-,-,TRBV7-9,TGTGCCAGCAGCTTCAAGAACACTGAAGCTTTCTTT,CASSFKNTEAFF
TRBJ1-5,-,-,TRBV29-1,TGCAGCGTCCTCTTCCCAGGGAGGAAGGATCAGCCCCAGCATTTT,CSVLFPGRKDQPQHF
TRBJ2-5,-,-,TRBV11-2,TGTGCCAGCAGCTTAGGTTCAAGGAGCCGGGAGACCCAGTACTTC,CASSLGSRSRETQYF
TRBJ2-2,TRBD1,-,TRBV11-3,TGTGCCAGCAGCCGAGGGACAGGGAATACCGGGGAGCTGTTTTTT,CASSRGTGNTGELFF
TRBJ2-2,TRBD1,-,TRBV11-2,TGTGCCAGCAGCCCTCCCAAAGACAGGGGGCGGGTCGGGGAGCTGTTTTTT,CASSPPKDRGRVGELFF